A single T cell receptor beta chain is shown here with its context. The sample originates from a study of blood T cell repertoires in COVID-19. The ends lost 4 bases at V and 3 bases at J; junction bases unmatched: 7. Per the germline V gene, CDR1 is LGHNA and CDR2 is YSLEER. The CDR3 length is 15 residues. The data were produced by immunoSEQ multiplex PCR, yet TCRdb's version contains in-frame clones alone and is incomplete. The sample lists hundreds of thousands of clones, around 88% occurring once. The TCR was taken from a woman in her fifties or sixties who had recovered from COVID-19. The rearrangement uses TRBV4-3 and TRBJ2-3; 7 bases match TRBD1. Material for sequencing was PBMCs or T cells enriched from blood (not recorded which). CDR3: CASSRGEGATDTQYF. The CDR3 region has the DNA TGCGCCAGCAGCCGAGGTGAGGGGGCAACAGATACGCAGTATTTT.